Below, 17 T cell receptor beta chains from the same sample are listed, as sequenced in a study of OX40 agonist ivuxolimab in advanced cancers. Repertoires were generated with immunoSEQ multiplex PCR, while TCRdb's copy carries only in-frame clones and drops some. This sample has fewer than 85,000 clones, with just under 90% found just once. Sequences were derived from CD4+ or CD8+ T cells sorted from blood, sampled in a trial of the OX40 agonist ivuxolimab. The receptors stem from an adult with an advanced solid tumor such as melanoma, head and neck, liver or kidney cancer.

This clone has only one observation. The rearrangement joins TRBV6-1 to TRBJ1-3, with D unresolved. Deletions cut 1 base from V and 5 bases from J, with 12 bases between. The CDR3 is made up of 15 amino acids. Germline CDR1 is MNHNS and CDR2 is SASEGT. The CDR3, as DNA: TGTGCCAGCAGTGAAGACGGCAGAGCGCGAAACACCATATATTTT. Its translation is CASSEDGRARNTIYF.

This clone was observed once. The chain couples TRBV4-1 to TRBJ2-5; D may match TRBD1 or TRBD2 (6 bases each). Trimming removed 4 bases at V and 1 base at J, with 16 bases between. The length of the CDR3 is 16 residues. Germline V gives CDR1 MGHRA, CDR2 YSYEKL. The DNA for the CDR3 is TGCGCCAGCAGCCCGGGGGCAGGTTTTTCCCAAGAGACCCAGTACTTC. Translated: CASSPGAGFSQETQYF.

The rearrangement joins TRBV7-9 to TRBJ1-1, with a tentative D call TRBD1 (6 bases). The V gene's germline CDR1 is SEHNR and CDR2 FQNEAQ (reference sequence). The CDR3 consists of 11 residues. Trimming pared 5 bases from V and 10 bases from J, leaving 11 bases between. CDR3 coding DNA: TGTGCCAGCAGCCCGGAGGGGGGAGCTTTCTTT. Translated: CASSPEGGAFF.

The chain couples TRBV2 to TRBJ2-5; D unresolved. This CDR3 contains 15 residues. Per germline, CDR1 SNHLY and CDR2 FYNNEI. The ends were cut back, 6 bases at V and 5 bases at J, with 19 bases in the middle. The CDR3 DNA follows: TGTGCCAGCAGGTACACGGGTTCCCTGAGGGAGACCCAGTACTTC. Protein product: CASRYTGSLRETQYF.

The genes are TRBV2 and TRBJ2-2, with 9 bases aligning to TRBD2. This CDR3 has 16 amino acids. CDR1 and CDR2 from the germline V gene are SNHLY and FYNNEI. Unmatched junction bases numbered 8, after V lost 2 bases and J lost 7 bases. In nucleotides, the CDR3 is TGTGCCAGCAGTGAAAGGGCGGGAGGGCCGGTCGGGGAGCTGTTTTTT. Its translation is CASSERAGGPVGELFF.

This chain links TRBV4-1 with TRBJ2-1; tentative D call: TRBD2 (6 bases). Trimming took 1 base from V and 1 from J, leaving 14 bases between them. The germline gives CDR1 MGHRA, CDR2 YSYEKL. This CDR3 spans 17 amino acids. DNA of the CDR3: TGCGCCAGCAGCCAAGTACGGGGACTGAGGTCCTACAATGAGCAGTTCTTC. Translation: CASSQVRGLRSYNEQFF.

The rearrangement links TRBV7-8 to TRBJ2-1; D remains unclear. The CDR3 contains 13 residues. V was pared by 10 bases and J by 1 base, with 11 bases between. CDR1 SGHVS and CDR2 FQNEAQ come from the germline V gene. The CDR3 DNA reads TGTGCCACCCGACTTGGGTCCTACAATGAGCAGTTCTTC. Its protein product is CATRLGSYNEQFF.

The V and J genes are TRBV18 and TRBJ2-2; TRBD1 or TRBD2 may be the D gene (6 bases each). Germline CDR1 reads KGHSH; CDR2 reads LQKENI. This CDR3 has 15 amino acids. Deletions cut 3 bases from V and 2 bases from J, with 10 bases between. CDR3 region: CASSPRDTNTGELFF. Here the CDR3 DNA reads TGTGCCAGCTCACCGCGGGACACTAACACCGGGGAGCTGTTTTTT.

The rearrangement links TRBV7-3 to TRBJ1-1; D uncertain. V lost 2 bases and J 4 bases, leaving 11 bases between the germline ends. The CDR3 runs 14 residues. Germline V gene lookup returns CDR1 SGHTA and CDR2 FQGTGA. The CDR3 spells CASSLLGMGTEAFF. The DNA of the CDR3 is TGTGCCAGCAGCTTACTGGGGATGGGCACTGAAGCTTTCTTT.

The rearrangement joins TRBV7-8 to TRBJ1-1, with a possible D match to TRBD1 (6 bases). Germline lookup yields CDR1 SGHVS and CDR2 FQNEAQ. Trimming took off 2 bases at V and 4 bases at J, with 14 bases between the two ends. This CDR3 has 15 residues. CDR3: CASSLRDTIGTEAFF. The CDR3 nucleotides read TGTGCCAGCAGCTTACGGGACACAATCGGCACTGAAGCTTTCTTT.

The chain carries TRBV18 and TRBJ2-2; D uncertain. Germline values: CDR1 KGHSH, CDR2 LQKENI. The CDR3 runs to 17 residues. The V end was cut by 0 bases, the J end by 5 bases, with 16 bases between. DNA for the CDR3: TGTGCCAGCTCACCACCTCCGGGCGCCTGGTCGACCGGGGAGCTGTTTTTT. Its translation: CASSPPPGAWSTGELFF.

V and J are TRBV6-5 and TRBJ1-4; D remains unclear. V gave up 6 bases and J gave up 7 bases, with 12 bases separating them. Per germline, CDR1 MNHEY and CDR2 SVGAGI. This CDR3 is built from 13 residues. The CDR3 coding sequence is TGTGCCAGCAGCAGACCGGGAGGTGAAAAACTGTTTTTT. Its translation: CASSRPGGEKLFF.

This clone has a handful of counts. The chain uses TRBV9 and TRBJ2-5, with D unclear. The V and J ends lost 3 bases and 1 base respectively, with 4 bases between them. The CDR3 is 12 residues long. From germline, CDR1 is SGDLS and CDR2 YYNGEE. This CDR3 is CASSDPQETQYF. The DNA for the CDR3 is TGTGCCAGCAGCGACCCCCAAGAGACCCAGTACTTC.

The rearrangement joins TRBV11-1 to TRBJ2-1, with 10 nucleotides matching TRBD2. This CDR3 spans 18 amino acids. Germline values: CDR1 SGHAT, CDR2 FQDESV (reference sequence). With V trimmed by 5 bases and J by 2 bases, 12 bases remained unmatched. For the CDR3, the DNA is TGTGCCAGCAGCGGGAGCGGGAGGGCCATGTCCCCCTACAATGAGCAGTTCTTC. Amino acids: CASSGSGRAMSPYNEQFF. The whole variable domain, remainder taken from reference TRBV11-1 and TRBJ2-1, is EAEVAQSPRYKITEKSQAVAFWCDPISGHATLYWYRQILGQGPELLVQFQDESVVDDSQLPKDRFSAERLKGVDSTLKIQPAELGDSAMYLCASSGSGRAMSPYNEQFFGPGTRLTVL.

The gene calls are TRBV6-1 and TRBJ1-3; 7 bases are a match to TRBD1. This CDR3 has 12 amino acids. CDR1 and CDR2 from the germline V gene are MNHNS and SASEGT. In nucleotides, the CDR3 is TGTGGAACAGGGGTCAGTGGAAACACCATATATTTT. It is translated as CGTGVSGNTIYF.

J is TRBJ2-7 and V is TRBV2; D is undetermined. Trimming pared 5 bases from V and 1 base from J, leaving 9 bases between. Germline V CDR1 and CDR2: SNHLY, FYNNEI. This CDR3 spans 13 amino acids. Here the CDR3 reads CASSRDHSYEQYF. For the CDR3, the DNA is TGTGCCAGCAGTAGGGATCATTCCTACGAGCAGTACTTC. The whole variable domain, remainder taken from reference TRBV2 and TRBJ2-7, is EPEVTQTPSHQVTQMGQEVILRCVPISNHLYFYWYRQILGQKVEFLVSFYNNEISEKSEIFDDQFSVERPDGSNFTLKIRSTKLEDSAMYFCASSRDHSYEQYFGPGTRLTVT.

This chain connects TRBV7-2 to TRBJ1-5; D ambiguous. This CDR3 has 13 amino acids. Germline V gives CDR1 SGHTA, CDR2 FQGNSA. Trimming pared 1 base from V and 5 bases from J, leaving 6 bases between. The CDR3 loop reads CASSLVDDQPQHF. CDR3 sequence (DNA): TGTGCCAGCAGCTTAGTGGACGATCAGCCCCAGCATTTT. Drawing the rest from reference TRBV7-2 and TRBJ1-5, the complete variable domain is GAGVSQSPSNKVTEKGKDVELRCDPISGHTALYWYRQSLGQGLEFLIYFQGNSAPDKSGLPSDRFSAERTGGSVSTLTIQRTQQEDSAVYLCASSLVDDQPQHFGDGTRLSIL.